This T cell receptor (beta chain) was captured in a study of blood T cells in healthy people across ages. A sample-barcoded 5' primer and a J-beta primer mix were used in a second PCR of roughly 6 to 11 cycles. Sequencing yielded, for each sample, at least 2.5 million paired-end reads carrying CDR3. TCRdb itself ran the 5' RACE reads through MiXCR, one entry per CDR3 protein. The sample holds approximately 2,000,000 distinct CDR3 sequences, roughly 43% seen once. This CDR3 contains 17 residues. Germline-derived CDR1 and CDR2 are SGHRS and YFSETQ. The V segment lost 4 bases and the J segment 4 bases; nucleotides outside the gene matches: 13. General observations from the study: Age advanced and TCR beta diversity per million T cells fell, roughly linearly.

This clonotype was observed a few times. Its antigen remains unidentified. The donors, aged 6 to 90, were healthy Caucasians from Russia. The receptor was isolated from a human donor in good health. The chain couples TRBV5-1 to TRBJ2-1; TRBD2 matches at 8 bases. The sample taken for sequencing was blood. The chain's CDR3 is CASSPRWISGAYNEQFF. The DNA for the CDR3 is TGCGCCAGCAGCCCAAGATGGATTAGCGGGGCTTACAATGAGCAGTTCTTC.